Included here is one TCR beta chain sequence, with context. Measured with immunoSEQ multiplex PCR; TCRdb has only the in-frame clones, and not every one. The data show about 310,000 clones, over 75% seen once. These data are taken from a study of blood T cell repertoires in COVID-19. The wider study: T cells, B-cell-depleted T cells, or PBMCs provided the cDNA or gDNA that served as material.

This CDR3 comprises 14 residues. Germline V gene lookup returns CDR1 ENHRY and CDR2 SYGVKD. V dropped 7 bases and J dropped 4 bases, with 16 bases sitting between them. The sequence came from a woman between 35 and 50 years old who had recovered from COVID-19. The sample was PBMCs or T cells enriched from blood (not recorded which). The chain links TRBV10-3 to TRBJ2-5; tentative D call: TRBD2 (6 bases). CDR3 bases: TGTGCCATCACTCCGGGAGCGGGTCGAGAGACCCAGTACTTC. This gives the protein CAITPGAGRETQYF.